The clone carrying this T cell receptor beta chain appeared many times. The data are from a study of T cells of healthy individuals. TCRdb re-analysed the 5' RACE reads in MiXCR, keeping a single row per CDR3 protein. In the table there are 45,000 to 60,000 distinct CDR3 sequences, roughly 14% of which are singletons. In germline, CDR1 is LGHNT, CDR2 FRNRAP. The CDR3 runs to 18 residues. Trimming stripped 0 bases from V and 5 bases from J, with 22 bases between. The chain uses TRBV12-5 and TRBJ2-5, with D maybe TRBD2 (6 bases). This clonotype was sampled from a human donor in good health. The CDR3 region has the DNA TGTGCTAGTGGTTTGGTACCCGACGGGGGTACAACCTTGGAGACCCAGTACTTC. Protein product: CASGLVPDGGTTLETQYF.